A single sample is the source of the 24 T cell receptor beta chains below, sequenced in a study of OX40 agonist ivuxolimab in advanced cancers. Method: immunoSEQ multiplex PCR; TCRdb's copy keeps in-frame clones and lacks some. Among 75,000 to 95,000 clones listed, roughly 86% were seen once. The input for sequencing was CD4+ or CD8+ T cells sorted from blood, taken in a trial of the OX40 agonist ivuxolimab. Every receptor here comes from an adult with an advanced solid tumor such as melanoma, head and neck, liver or kidney cancer.

The rearrangement joins TRBV2 to TRBJ2-5; D is unclear. The CDR3 consists of 15 residues. The germline V gene encodes CDR1 SNHLY and CDR2 FYNNEI. Trimming removed 4 bases at V and 4 bases at J, with 16 bases between. In DNA, the CDR3 is TGTGCCAGCAGTGGGGTAGCAGTCTTGGGAGAGACCCAGTACTTC. Protein sequence: CASSGVAVLGETQYF. Full variable domain (missing parts from reference TRBV2 and TRBJ2-5): EPEVTQTPSHQVTQMGQEVILRCVPISNHLYFYWYRQILGQKVEFLVSFYNNEISEKSEIFDDQFSVERPDGSNFTLKIRSTKLEDSAMYFCASSGVAVLGETQYFGPGTRLLVL.

The chain employs TRBV7-6 and TRBJ1-2; 9 bases are shared with TRBD1. After removal of 4 bases from V and 5 bases from J, the junction contained 14 bases not matched to a gene. Germline V gives CDR1 SGHVS, CDR2 FNYEAQ. CDR3 length: 17 residues. CDR3 nucleotide sequence: TGTGCCAGCAGCTCACAGACACAGGGGACAGGGAATTATGGCTACACCTTC. Amino acids: CASSSQTQGTGNYGYTF.

The CDR3 coding sequence is TGTGCCAGCAGCCAAACAGGGGCAACTAATGAAAAACTGTTTTTT. Translating gives CASSQTGATNEKLFF. The V call is TRBV4-2, the J call TRBJ1-4; 7 bases are a match to TRBD1. The germline V gene encodes CDR1 LGHNA and CDR2 YNFKEQ. The junction had 0 bases not matched to a gene; V was cut back by 2 bases and J by 0 bases. The CDR3 consists of 15 residues.

The genes are TRBV9 and TRBJ2-2, with D hard to call. Trimming took 0 bases from V and 4 from J, leaving 13 bases between them. The V gene's germline CDR1 is SGDLS and CDR2 YYNGEE. The CDR3 is 16 amino acids. CDR3 DNA sequence: TGTGCCAGCAGCGTAGGATCGGCAATCTCCACCGGGGAGCTGTTTTTT. This codes for CASSVGSAISTGELFF.

J is TRBJ2-1 and V is TRBV7-3; D uncertain. CDR1 is SGHTA, CDR2 FQGTGA, per germline. The CDR3 is made up of 12 amino acids. Trimming cost V 3 bases and J 7 bases, with 7 bases left between them. As DNA, the CDR3 is TGTGCCAGCAGCTTGAACGGTAATGAGCAGTTCTTC. This translates into CASSLNGNEQFF.

This clone turned up a few times. The chain couples TRBV11-2 to TRBJ2-5; a weak D match, TRBD2 (6 bases). Germline V lookup: CDR1 SGHAT, CDR2 FQNNGV. This CDR3 has 16 amino acids. Trimming took 0 bases from V and 3 from J, leaving 14 bases between them. The CDR3 spells CASSLDYGGIEETQYF. The CDR3 coding sequence is TGTGCCAGCAGCTTAGATTACGGGGGAATAGAAGAGACCCAGTACTTC. The whole variable domain, remainder taken from reference TRBV11-2 and TRBJ2-5, is EAGVAQSPRYKIIEKRQSVAFWCNPISGHATLYWYQQILGQGPKLLIQFQNNGVVDDSQLPKDRFSAERLKGVDSTLKIQPAKLEDSAVYLCASSLDYGGIEETQYFGPGTRLLVL.

In its sample, this clone was seen once. The chain carries TRBV7-3 and TRBJ2-7; 10 nucleotides line up with TRBD1. The CDR3 runs 13 residues. Trimming removed 5 bases from V and 7 bases from J; junction bases left unmatched: 5. Germline CDR1 reads SGHTA; CDR2 reads FQGTGA. The CDR3 nucleotides read TGTGCCAGCAGCCGACAGGGGGCGAGAGAGCAGTACTTC. Protein product: CASSRQGAREQYF.

V usage is TRBV5-5 and J usage is TRBJ2-3, with D perhaps given as TRBD1 or TRBD2 (6 bases each). Germline CDR1 and CDR2: SGHKS and YYEKEE (reference sequence). V lost 4 bases to trimming and J lost 1 base, with 13 bases between them. There are 15 residues in the CDR3. CDR3 region: CASSPGADRTDTQYF. CDR3 coding DNA: TGTGCCAGCAGCCCGGGGGCCGACCGCACAGATACGCAGTATTTT. Variable domain in full (rest from reference TRBV5-5 and TRBJ2-3): DAGVTQSPTHLIKTRGQQVTLRCSPISGHKSVSWYQQVLGQGPQFIFQYYEKEERGRGNFPDRFSARQFPNYSSELNVNALLLGDSALYLCASSPGADRTDTQYFGPGTRLTVL.

This chain links TRBV30 with TRBJ1-1; tentatively, D is TRBD1 (6 bases). V lost 0 bases and J 0 bases, leaving 11 bases between the germline ends. CDR1 GTSNPN and CDR2 SVGIG come from the germline V gene (reference sequence). The CDR3 loop spans 15 amino acids. For the CDR3, the DNA is TGTGCCTGGAGTGTAAGGGGGGCCGTGAACACTGAAGCTTTCTTT. Protein product: CAWSVRGAVNTEAFF.

The chain links TRBV6-5 to TRBJ2-7; D call uncertain. Per the germline V gene, CDR1 is MNHEY and CDR2 is SVGAGI. The CDR3 loop spans 15 amino acids. V dropped 5 bases and J dropped 3 bases, with 17 bases sitting between them. The CDR3 spells CASSRSLAESYEQYF. In DNA form, the CDR3 reads TGTGCCAGCAGTCGATCCCTCGCGGAGAGCTACGAGCAGTACTTC.

V gene TRBV5-1 combines with J gene TRBJ1-3; D not certain. CDR1 is SGHRS and CDR2 is YFSETQ in the germline V gene. The CDR3 covers 14 residues. Trimming left V 0 bases short and J 4 bases short, with 8 bases between. The CDR3 sequence is CASSLESGGNTIYF. In nucleotides, the CDR3 is TGCGCCAGCAGCTTGGAGAGCGGCGGAAACACCATATATTTT. The full variable domain, with the rest looked up from reference TRBV5-1 and TRBJ1-3, is KAGVTQTPRYLIKTRGQQVTLSCSPISGHRSVSWYQQTPGQGLQFLFEYFSETQRNKGNFPGRFSGRQFSNSRSEMNVSTLELGDSALYLCASSLESGGNTIYFGEGSWLTVV.

This chain connects TRBV4-2 to TRBJ2-7; 12 positions match TRBD2. The CDR3 sequence is 17 residues long. The germline gives CDR1 LGHNA, CDR2 YNFKEQ. With V trimmed by 0 bases and J by 4 bases, 7 bases remained unmatched. CDR3 loop: CASSQDTGGTSGYEQYF. CDR3 DNA: TGTGCCAGCAGCCAAGATACGGGAGGGACTAGCGGGTACGAGCAGTACTTC.

The rearrangement links TRBV27 to TRBJ2-7; 7 bases fit TRBD1. This CDR3 is 12 amino acids long. In germline, CDR1 is MNHEY, CDR2 SMNVEV (reference sequence). The V gene end was trimmed by 3 bases and the J gene end by 9 bases; junction bases not matched to a gene: 5. In nucleotides, the CDR3 is TGTGCCAGCAGTTTTAAAGGGGGCCCGCAGTACTTC. Its translation is CASSFKGGPQYF.

The chain joins TRBV11-2 to TRBJ1-2, with unresolved D. The CDR3 loop spans 13 amino acids. V dropped 0 bases and J dropped 3 bases, with 5 bases sitting between them. CDR1 is SGHAT and CDR2 is FQNNGV in the germline V gene. CDR3 DNA sequence: TGTGCCAGCAGCTTAGAATGGGACTATGGCTACACCTTC. It specifies CASSLEWDYGYTF.

The chain has TRBV7-2 and TRBJ1-1; D is unclear. The germline V gene encodes CDR1 SGHTA and CDR2 FQGNSA. Trimming stripped 4 bases from V and 1 base from J, with 7 bases between. The CDR3 loop spans 13 amino acids. The CDR3, as DNA: TGTGCCAGCAGCTCCTCCCCGAACACTGAAGCTTTCTTT. Residues: CASSSSPNTEAFF. The full variable domain, completed using reference TRBV7-2 and TRBJ1-1, is GAGVSQSPSNKVTEKGKDVELRCDPISGHTALYWYRQSLGQGLEFLIYFQGNSAPDKSGLPSDRFSAERTGGSVSTLTIQRTQQEDSAVYLCASSSSPNTEAFFGQGTRLTVV.

In this sample, this clone turned up a few times. The rearrangement joins TRBV5-8 to TRBJ2-5; a possible D gene is TRBD1 (5 bases). The germline V and J ends were trimmed by 0 bases and 2 bases, with 11 bases remaining between them. The CDR3 extends over 15 amino acids. Germline V lookup: CDR1 SGHTS, CDR2 YDEGEE. The CDR3 loop is CASSLVRGQQETQYF. The CDR3, as DNA: TGTGCCAGCAGCTTGGTCCGAGGACAACAAGAGACCCAGTACTTC.

This rearrangement joins TRBV10-1 to TRBJ2-4; D may be TRBD2 (5 bases). In germline, CDR1 is WNHNN, CDR2 SYGVQD (reference sequence). This CDR3 comprises 13 residues. The V end was cut by 6 bases, the J end by 3 bases, with 9 bases between. The CDR3 DNA reads as TGCGCCAGCAGCACGGGAATCAAAAACATTCAGTACTTC. Protein product: CASSTGIKNIQYF.

The V call is TRBV30, the J call TRBJ2-7, with D tentatively TRBD2 (6 bases). Germline V gene data show CDR1 as GTSNPN and CDR2 as SVGIG (reference sequence). This CDR3 contains 14 residues. The germline V and J ends were trimmed by 0 bases and 5 bases, with 14 bases remaining between them. The CDR3 reads CAWSVSSGGNEQYF. CDR3 sequence (DNA): TGTGCCTGGAGTGTAAGTAGCGGAGGGAACGAGCAGTACTTC.

This rearrangement joins TRBV2 to TRBJ2-7; 8 bases fit TRBD1. Per germline, CDR1 SNHLY and CDR2 FYNNEI. The CDR3 consists of 15 residues. Trimming at V came to 6 bases and at J to 9 bases, leaving 16 bases not matched to a gene. The CDR3 region has the DNA TGTGCCAGCAGCCCGGACAGGGTCCAGGCCTTTGGGCAGTACTTC. Translating gives CASSPDRVQAFGQYF.

Regarding this clone: The junction departs from germline at one end; a sequencing error may be responsible. This sequence joins TRBV5-4 and TRBJ1-2, with D unclear. The CDR3 runs to 12 residues. Per the germline V gene, CDR1 is SGHNT and CDR2 is YYREEE (reference sequence). The chain's CDR3 is CASIEPESSWAF. The CDR3 coding sequence is TGTGCCAGCATCGAACCGGAATCATCGTGGGCCTTC.

The V call is TRBV19, the J call TRBJ2-1; perhaps TRBD1 as D (6 bases). Germline loops: CDR1 LNHDA, CDR2 SQIVND (reference sequence). Between the trimmed V and J ends, which lost 6 bases and 3 bases, there was a span of 18 bases. The CDR3 extends over 16 amino acids. CDR3 region: CASRSRGDAVYNEQFF. The CDR3 DNA reads TGTGCCAGTAGATCCAGGGGTGACGCGGTCTACAATGAGCAGTTCTTC.

This clone was recorded at least ten times. The junction differs from germline at one of its ends, possibly a read error. V gene TRBV7-7 combines with J gene TRBJ2-1; 8 nucleotides line up with TRBD2. The germline gives CDR1 SSHAT, CDR2 FNYEAQ (reference sequence). The CDR3 totals 15 residues. CDR3 region: CASSELADAYNEQFF. The CDR3 nucleotides read TGTGCTAGCAGCGAACTAGCGGATGCCTACAATGAGCAGTTCTTC. Based on the CDR3 plus reference TRBV7-7 and TRBJ2-1, the full variable domain is GAGVSQSPRYKVTKRGQDVTLRCDPISSHATLYWYQQALGQGPEFLTYFNYEAQPDKSGLPSDRFSAERPEGSISTLTIQRTEQRDSAMYRCASSELADAYNEQFFGPGTRLTVL.

The chain recombines TRBV27 with TRBJ1-1; no clear D. V was trimmed by 5 bases and J by 1 base, leaving 11 bases between them. Germline V gene data show CDR1 as MNHEY and CDR2 as SMNVEV (reference sequence). The CDR3 is 14 residues long. The CDR3 sequence: CASSKHQGNTEAFF. The CDR3 DNA follows: TGTGCCAGCAGTAAACACCAAGGGAACACTGAAGCTTTCTTT.

The chain combines TRBV27 with TRBJ2-7, with TRBD2 matching over 13 bases. V trimming: 4 bases; J trimming: 5 bases; junction bases outside the gene matches: 8. In germline, CDR1 is MNHEY, CDR2 SMNVEV (reference sequence). The CDR3 totals 16 residues. CDR3 sequence (DNA): TGTGCCAGCAGTTCTCGGACTAGCGGGAGTGGGAACGAGCAGTACTTC. This translates into CASSSRTSGSGNEQYF.